Given below is one TCR beta chain in context. Its target is unknown. CDR3 size: 16 residues. J was trimmed by 3 bases and V by 5 bases; bases with no gene match: 7. The germline CDR1 and CDR2 sequences are SGHTA and FQGNSA. The PCR contained 60 Vbeta and 13 Jbeta primers. Using immunoSEQ multiplex PCR, the repertoire was profiled, and TCRdb retains in-frame clones only, with some absent. Of roughly 100,000 clones listed, roughly 78% were seen once; the top ten hold approximately 1.9%. This cohort consisted of healthy bone marrow donors. The record originates from a study of cytomegalovirus exposure and HLA in healthy donors. Study-level background: HLA-typed donors contributed approximately 92 million unique TCRs, which were held in an early data release. Notes on the study in general: Common viral pathogens were later found to be apparently linked to several of the most significant clusters. There were reportedly fewer N-insertions in an Asian-associated ancestry cluster than the roughly 670-donor mean, in a later analysis.

The chain recombines TRBV7-2 with TRBJ2-1, with 10 nucleotides matching TRBD2. This sequence originates from a woman in her 40s in good health and CMV-seronegative. Sequencing was done on a sample of PBMCs. CDR3 sequence reads: CASSTGLADYYNEQFF. CDR3 bases: TGTGCCAGCAGCACCGGACTAGCGGACTACTACAATGAGCAGTTCTTC.